These 27 T cell receptor beta chains originate from one sample sequenced in a study of T cell repertoires in cytomegalovirus infection. One entry per CDR3 protein results from TCRdb running MiXCR on the reads. The sample lists roughly 100,000 distinct CDR3 sequences; 15% to 20% were seen once. Sample: PBMCs. The source of these receptors is a human donor in good health (CMV status not recorded). Some clones in this sample may be carry-over from other donors' samples.

A few counts support this clonotype. The V and J genes are TRBV30 and TRBJ1-1; D gene uncertain. Per the germline V gene, CDR1 is GTSNPN and CDR2 is SVGIG (reference sequence). V lost 0 bases and J 1 base, leaving 9 bases between the germline ends. The CDR3 runs 14 residues. CDR3 region: CAWSVVWTNTEAFF. CDR3 sequence (DNA): TGTGCCTGGAGTGTAGTCTGGACGAACACTGAAGCTTTCTTT.

This clonotype was seen repeatedly, ten times or more. The V call is TRBV2, the J call TRBJ2-5; 7 nucleotides agree with TRBD1. The ends lost 10 bases at V and 3 bases at J; junction bases unmatched: 8. The CDR3 runs to 13 residues. Germline CDR1 SNHLY, CDR2 FYNNEI. The CDR3 sequence is CATSDRVKETQYF. The CDR3 bases are TGTGCCACCAGCGACAGGGTAAAAGAGACCCAGTACTTC.

Many counts were recorded for this clonotype. The rearrangement links TRBV7-2 to TRBJ2-5; no firm D call. CDR3 length: 15 residues. Germline CDR1 reads SGHTA; CDR2 reads FQGNSA. V was pared by 5 bases and J by 2 bases, with 15 bases between. CDR3 nucleotide sequence: TGTGCCAGCAGCCGCCGATCGTCACAGCAAGAGACCCAGTACTTC. Translated, it gives CASSRRSSQQETQYF.

This clonotype was found many times. V usage is TRBV7-2 and J usage is TRBJ2-1, with 9 nucleotides matching TRBD2. The CDR3 has 18 amino acids. Germline CDR1 and CDR2: SGHTA and FQGNSA. With 0 bases clipped from V and 0 bases from J, the junction kept 6 bases outside the gene matches. For the CDR3, the DNA is TGTGCCAGCAGCTTAGCTAGCGGGGGCACCCGCTCCTACAATGAGCAGTTCTTC. The encoded protein is CASSLASGGTRSYNEQFF.

Only a few counts were recorded for this clonotype. The chain uses TRBV5-4 and TRBJ2-2; 11 positions match TRBD2. The V and J ends lost 3 bases and 3 bases, in that order; junction bases with no gene match: 4. Germline loops: CDR1 SGHNT, CDR2 YYREEE (reference sequence). The CDR3 spans 16 residues. Here the CDR3 reads CASSWMTSGDTGELFF. The CDR3 coding sequence is TGTGCCAGCAGCTGGATGACTAGCGGGGACACCGGGGAGCTGTTTTTT.

The CDR3 reads CASSLVGWGAEQYF. CDR3 coding DNA: TGTGCCAGCAGTTTGGTCGGGTGGGGGGCCGAGCAGTACTTC. This chain connects TRBV12-3 or TRBV12-4 to TRBJ2-7; perhaps D is TRBD1 or TRBD2 (6 bases each). V dropped 3 bases and J dropped 6 bases, with 15 bases sitting between them. The CDR3 has 14 residues.

This clonotype was seen a handful of times. The V and J genes are TRBV7-3 and TRBJ2-7; TRBD1 aligns across 7 bases. Germline CDR1 is SGHTA and CDR2 is FQGTGA. Trimming took 3 bases from V and 5 from J; bases not matched to a gene: 4. This CDR3 contains 13 residues. The CDR3 loop is CASSLGQRDEQYF. CDR3 DNA sequence: TGTGCCAGCAGCTTGGGACAGCGCGACGAGCAGTACTTC.

This chain joins TRBV9 and TRBJ2-5; maybe TRBD1 (5 bases). This CDR3 comprises 12 residues. Trimming stripped 0 bases from V and 5 bases from J, with 5 bases between. CDR1 SGDLS and CDR2 YYNGEE come from the germline V gene. DNA of the CDR3: TGTGCCAGCAGCGTAGCAGGGGAGACCCAGTACTTC. It encodes CASSVAGETQYF.

The table lists this clonotype with a few counts. The chain uses TRBV19 and TRBJ1-5; D gene ambiguous. This CDR3 is built from 13 residues. Germline V CDR1 and CDR2: LNHDA, SQIVND (reference sequence). Trimming pared 5 bases from V and 8 bases from J, leaving 13 bases between. This chain's CDR3 is CASSQVSLEPQHF. In DNA form, the CDR3 reads TGTGCCAGTAGTCAAGTGAGTTTGGAGCCCCAGCATTTT.

As concerns this clonotype: Sequence at one end of the junction differs from germline and may be a read error. The rearrangement links TRBV3-1 to TRBJ2-1, with a tentative D call TRBD2 (7 bases). Germline V CDR1 and CDR2: LGHDT, YNNKEL (reference sequence). This CDR3 is 14 amino acids long. In DNA, the CDR3 is TGTGCCAACAGCGAAAGGGGGGGCCACAATGAGCAGTTCTTC. This gives the protein CANSERGGHNEQFF.

The V gene is TRBV2, the J gene TRBJ2-7, with 7 bases aligning to TRBD1. This CDR3 has 15 residues. Trimming took 6 bases from V and 2 from J; bases not matched to a gene: 10. CDR1 is SNHLY and CDR2 is FYNNEI in the germline V gene. As DNA, the CDR3 is TGTGCCAGCAGAGGGGACAGAGCTAAAACCTACGAGCAGTACTTC. This sequence encodes CASRGDRAKTYEQYF.

The chain carries TRBV6-2 or TRBV6-3 and TRBJ2-1; no clear D gene. Trimming left V 2 bases short and J 5 bases short, with 10 bases between. The germline V gene has CDR1 MNHEY and CDR2 SVGEGT. The length of the CDR3 is 14 residues. Written as DNA, the CDR3 is TGTGCCAGCAGTTACGCCGGAGATAACAATGAGCAGTTCTTC. This translates into CASSYAGDNNEQFF.

The chain couples TRBV20-1 to TRBJ1-1; D is uncertain. From germline, CDR1 is DFQATT and CDR2 SNEGSKA (reference sequence). The CDR3 is 13 residues long. The ends were cut back, 4 bases at V and 8 bases at J, with 17 bases in the middle. CDR3 sequence (DNA): TGCAGTGCTACTAGGACGACTCGTTCAGAAGCTTTCTTT. Residues: CSATRTTRSEAFF.

The chain is built from TRBV6-2 or TRBV6-3 and TRBJ2-6, with 7 bases aligning to TRBD1. Germline V CDR1 and CDR2: MNHEY, SVGEGT. The junction had 11 bases not matched to a gene; V was cut back by 6 bases and J by 0 bases. The CDR3 covers 18 residues. The CDR3 nucleotides read TGTGCCAGCAGCGACCAGGGGGAGACTCTCTCTGGGGCCAACGTCCTGACTTTC. Its translation is CASSDQGETLSGANVLTF.

This clonotype was recorded many times. The genes are TRBV11-2 and TRBJ1-1; D not certain. Germline CDR1 reads SGHAT; CDR2 reads FQNNGV. V was clipped by 2 bases and J by 6 bases, with 13 bases between them. This CDR3 comprises 14 residues. The CDR3 DNA sequence: TGTGCCAGCAGCTTATCAGATCGCGACTCTGAAGCTTTCTTT. The encoded protein is CASSLSDRDSEAFF.

In this sample, this clonotype turned up a few times. This sequence joins TRBV9 and TRBJ1-1; D might be TRBD1 (5 bases). The length of the CDR3 is 16 residues. Germline V gene data show CDR1 as SGDLS and CDR2 as YYNGEE. V was pared by 4 bases and J by 5 bases, with 21 bases between. The CDR3 loop is CASSPGGTAGSTEAFF. CDR3 nucleotides: TGTGCCAGCAGCCCCGGAGGGACGGCAGGGAGTACTGAAGCTTTCTTT.

The rearrangement links TRBV5-1 to TRBJ2-7, with TRBD2 matching over 9 bases. V lost 1 base to trimming and J lost 2 bases; unmatched junction nucleotides: 4. The CDR3 length is 15 residues. The germline V gene has CDR1 SGHRS and CDR2 YFSETQ. In nucleotides, the CDR3 is TGCGCCAGCAGCTTGAATCTAGCGGGACCCTACGAGCAGTACTTC. Translated: CASSLNLAGPYEQYF.

This clonotype was seen a handful of times. The chain has TRBV12-3 or TRBV12-4 and TRBJ1-1, with 7 bases identical to TRBD1. The CDR3 is made up of 13 amino acids. The junction had 6 bases not matched to a gene; V was cut back by 5 bases and J by 6 bases. The CDR3 region has the DNA TGTGCCAGCAGTACGCGACAGGGAGCTGAAGCTTTCTTT. Protein sequence: CASSTRQGAEAFF.

This clonotype was seen ten or more times. The chain combines TRBV7-2 with TRBJ1-1; D might be TRBD1 (5 bases). Trimming removed 2 bases from V and 3 bases from J, with 19 bases in between. CDR1 SGHTA and CDR2 FQGNSA come from the germline V gene. The CDR3 runs to 17 residues. CDR3 region: CASSLRPYGAGDTEAFF. DNA for the CDR3: TGTGCCAGCAGCTTAAGGCCTTACGGGGCGGGGGACACTGAAGCTTTCTTT.

About this clonotype: One base away lies a much larger clone, so this may be a sequencing read error. CDR3 protein: CASSATGANGKLFF. In DNA, the CDR3 is TGTGCCAGCAGCGCGACAGGGGCGAATGGAAAACTGTTTTTT. V gene TRBV13 combines with J gene TRBJ1-4, with 8 bases fitting TRBD1. The CDR3 covers 14 residues. Germline CDR1 and CDR2: PRHDT and FYEKMQ (reference sequence).

This clonotype showed up just a few times. The gene calls are TRBV5-1 and TRBJ2-5; 9 positions agree with TRBD2. Unmatched junction bases numbered 13, after V lost 2 bases and J lost 5 bases. Germline CDR1 reads SGHRS; CDR2 reads YFSETQ. The CDR3 contains 17 residues. In DNA, the CDR3 is TGCGCCAGCAGCTTAGCGGGGGGCCTAGCGGAAATCGAGACCCAGTACTTC. Its protein is CASSLAGGLAEIETQYF.

This clonotype came up many times. The chain recombines TRBV20-1 with TRBJ2-7; either TRBD1 or TRBD2 may supply D (5 bases each). Trimming took 3 bases from V and 0 from J, leaving 18 bases between them. There are 16 residues in the CDR3. The germline CDR1 and CDR2 sequences are DFQATT and SNEGSKA (reference sequence). The CDR3 coding sequence is TGCAGTGCTAGTGACCCCGGGGACCGGAGCTCCTACGAGCAGTACTTC. Amino acid sequence: CSASDPGDRSSYEQYF.

The chain has TRBV10-3 and TRBJ1-1; D gene ambiguous. Germline-derived CDR1 and CDR2 are ENHRY and SYGVKD. The CDR3 runs to 14 residues. Trimming removed 3 bases at V and 4 bases at J, with 12 bases between. The CDR3 loop is CAISDSKRGTEAFF. CDR3 in DNA: TGTGCCATCAGTGATTCAAAGCGGGGCACTGAAGCTTTCTTT.

This clonotype has at least ten counts. The rearrangement joins TRBV7-8 to TRBJ2-5, with D maybe TRBD2 (5 bases). This CDR3 has 16 amino acids. Germline CDR1 is SGHVS and CDR2 is FQNEAQ. V was cut by 1 base and J by 5 bases, with 17 bases left in between. In DNA, the CDR3 is TGTGCCAGCAGCTTAGATTGGAGGCCGGGTAGGGAGACCCAGTACTTC. Translating it yields CASSLDWRPGRETQYF.

This clonotype was found many times. The gene calls are TRBV11-2 and TRBJ1-2, with TRBD1 identical over 7 bases. The CDR3 spans 13 residues. Trimming cost V 6 bases and J 6 bases; bases outside gene matches: 7. CDR1 is SGHAT and CDR2 is FQNNGV in the germline V gene. The CDR3 region is CASRTLRGNGYTF. As DNA, the CDR3 is TGTGCCAGCAGGACACTCAGGGGGAATGGCTACACCTTC. The full variable domain, rest sourced from reference TRBV11-2 and TRBJ1-2, is EAGVAQSPRYKIIEKRQSVAFWCNPISGHATLYWYQQILGQGPKLLIQFQNNGVVDDSQLPKDRFSAERLKGVDSTLKIQPAKLEDSAVYLCASRTLRGNGYTFGSGTRLTVV.

This clonotype occurred many times. This sequence joins TRBV12-3 or TRBV12-4 and TRBJ2-2, with D uncertain. This CDR3 region has 14 residues. V was shortened by 6 bases and J by 5 bases, with 13 bases between the two germline ends. The CDR3 bases are TGTGCCAGCAGACACCCAGAAGGGACCGGGGAGCTGTTTTTT. Protein product: CASRHPEGTGELFF.

This clonotype was observed many times. The DNA of the CDR3 is TGTGCCAGCAGTGACCGCACAGATACGCAGTATTTT. Its protein product is CASSDRTDTQYF. V gene TRBV6-4 combines with J gene TRBJ2-3; D uncertain. Looked up from germline, CDR1 is MRHNA and CDR2 is SNTAGT. The CDR3 has 12 amino acids. V was shortened by 2 bases and J by 1 base, with 1 base between the two germline ends.